Listed below are T cell receptor beta chains from one sample, sequenced in a study of PD-1 blockade in mismatch repair-deficient tumors. The method was immunoSEQ multiplex PCR; TCRdb's version includes in-frame clones alone and lacks a portion of them. Among about 84,000 clones listed, 81% were seen once. This specimen was peripheral blood, taken 12 weeks after starting pembrolizumab. The receptors derive from an adult with mismatch repair-deficient cancer. CDR3s include the opening cysteine and the closing phenylalanine or tryptophan. D genes are given only for firm matches. Clone size appears in some rows only: once, few, many, or a class for an expanded clone.

TGTGCCAGCAGCTTGGGGGCAGGGGTTGCTGAAGCTTTCTTT | CASSLGAGVAEAFF | - | - | TRBJ1-1 | TRBV5-4
TGTGCCAGCAGCTTATTAGCCGCGAACACTGAAGCTTTCTTT | CASSLLAANTEAFF | - | - | TRBJ1-1 | TRBV7-6
TGTGCCAGCAGCCCCGAAATTAGACAGCCCTACGAGCAGTACTTC | CASSPEIRQPYEQYF | - | - | TRBJ2-7 | TRBV7-9
TGTGCCAGCAGTGAAGCGGCAGCTAAGTTTACCCAAGAGACCCAGTACTTC | CASSEAAAKFTQETQYF | - | once | TRBJ2-5 | TRBV6-1
TGTGCCAGCAGCTTGTACGGGGTCGGCACTGAAGCTTTCTTT | CASSLYGVGTEAFF | - | - | TRBJ1-1 | TRBV5-4
TGTGCCAGCAGCTCCCAACGGGGGGGACAAGAGACCCAGTACTTC | CASSSQRGGQETQYF | TRBD2 | - | TRBJ2-5 | TRBV7-2
TGCGCCAGCAGCCCGGTCAGGGGCCATGGCTACACCTTC | CASSPVRGHGYTF | - | - | TRBJ1-2 | TRBV5-1
TGTGCTAGTGGTTTGTCCTACAAGGTCGCCGGGGAGCTGTTTTTT | CASGLSYKVAGELFF | - | - | TRBJ2-2 | TRBV12-5
TGTGCCATCAGTGAAGGGACGGCGAGTAACACTGAAGCTTTCTTT | CAISEGTASNTEAFF | - | - | TRBJ1-1 | TRBV10-3
TGTGCCAGCAGTTTTTCGGGGTTTGAAAAACTGTTTTTT | CASSFSGFEKLFF | - | - | TRBJ1-4 | TRBV27